A single sample gave rise to the 14 T cell receptor beta chains below, sequenced in a study of cytomegalovirus exposure and HLA in healthy donors. PCR involved 60 Vbeta and 13 Jbeta primers. TCRdb's table, derived via immunoSEQ multiplex PCR, lists solely in-frame clones and lacks some. The sample shows fewer than 200,000 clones, roughly 80% of them seen only once. The sample consisted of PBMCs. These receptors originate from a woman aged 25 to 39 in good health and CMV-seropositive.

This chain connects TRBV10-1 to TRBJ1-2; TRBD1 matches at 7 bases. The CDR3 is made up of 16 amino acids. The V and J ends lost 6 bases and 4 bases, in that order; junction bases with no gene match: 14. Germline V gives CDR1 WNHNN, CDR2 SYGVQD (reference sequence). This CDR3 is CASSFGTEPSIYGYTF. In DNA form, the CDR3 reads TGCGCCAGCAGCTTCGGGACAGAGCCTAGTATCTATGGCTACACCTTC.

The chain uses TRBV14 and TRBJ1-2; 7 bases line up with TRBD1. Per the germline V gene, CDR1 is SGHDN and CDR2 is FVKESK. J gave up 4 bases and V 4 bases, and 9 bases lay outside the gene matches. The CDR3 sequence is 15 residues long. The CDR3 sequence is CASSLTGLGLYGYTF. CDR3 sequence (DNA): TGTGCCAGCAGCCTGACAGGGCTTGGCCTCTATGGCTACACCTTC.

This rearrangement joins TRBV5-1 to TRBJ2-1, with D maybe TRBD1 (6 bases). V was clipped by 2 bases and J by 3 bases, with 9 bases between them. Germline V gene sequence: CDR1 SGHRS, CDR2 YFSETQ. The CDR3 runs 14 residues. The CDR3 bases are TGCGCCAGCAGCTTACAGGGAGTCTACAATGAGCAGTTCTTC. Amino acids: CASSLQGVYNEQFF.

The genes are TRBV19 and TRBJ2-7; tentatively, D is TRBD2 (5 bases). The CDR3 consists of 14 residues. V was pared by 4 bases and J by 3 bases, with 13 bases between. CDR1 is LNHDA, CDR2 SQIVND, per germline (reference sequence). The CDR3 loop reads CASSRAGRYYEQYF. The CDR3 bases are TGTGCCAGTAGTAGGGCGGGTCGTTACTACGAGCAGTACTTC. The full variable domain, its missing parts supplied by reference TRBV19 and TRBJ2-7, is DGGITQSPKYLFRKEGQNVTLSCEQNLNHDAMYWYRQDPGQGLRLIYYSQIVNDFQKGDIAEGYSVSREKKESFPLTVTSAQKNPTAFYLCASSRAGRYYEQYFGPGTRLTVT.

The chain uses TRBV10-3 and TRBJ1-2; 7 nucleotides align to TRBD1. CDR3 length: 16 residues. Germline V CDR1 and CDR2: ENHRY, SYGVKD. The V gene end was trimmed by 1 base and the J gene end by 2 bases; junction bases not matched to a gene: 7. The CDR3 reads CAISEFGTVLNYGYTF. CDR3 nucleotide sequence: TGTGCCATCAGTGAGTTCGGGACAGTCCTGAACTATGGCTACACCTTC.

This chain connects TRBV5-5 to TRBJ1-1, with 8 bases lining up with TRBD1. J lost 7 bases, V lost 1 base, and 12 bases had no gene match. The germline V gene encodes CDR1 SGHKS and CDR2 YYEKEE (reference sequence). The CDR3 runs to 16 residues. The CDR3 here is CASSLLETGVPFEAFF. The DNA of the CDR3 is TGTGCCAGCAGCTTGCTAGAGACAGGGGTCCCCTTTGAAGCTTTCTTT.

The chain has TRBV7-9 and TRBJ1-4; D ambiguous. Trimming stripped 11 bases from V and 3 bases from J, with 10 bases between. This CDR3 has 12 amino acids. Germline loops: CDR1 SEHNR, CDR2 FQNEAQ (reference sequence). CDR3 bases: TGTGCCGTCCGGGTTGCTAATGAAAAACTGTTTTTT. It encodes CAVRVANEKLFF.

The chain has TRBV19 and TRBJ2-5; 8 bases map to TRBD1. The germline CDR1 and CDR2 sequences are LNHDA and SQIVND (reference sequence). J lost 2 bases, V lost 6 bases, and 8 bases had no gene match. This CDR3 contains 15 residues. CDR3 sequence (DNA): TGTGCCAGTAGAGACAGGGGAGTTTCTCAAGAGACCCAGTACTTC. Residues: CASRDRGVSQETQYF.

The table lists this clone with a count of one. The chain joins TRBV19 to TRBJ1-6, with no clear D. This CDR3 spans 13 amino acids. CDR1 and CDR2 (germline): LNHDA, SQIVND (reference sequence). Trimming removed 3 bases from V and 10 bases from J, with 10 bases in between. The CDR3 sequence: CASSISQASPLHF. DNA for the CDR3: TGTGCCAGTAGTATTAGTCAGGCGTCACCCCTCCACTTT.

Turning to this clone: Additional DNA sequences in this sample encode the identical CDR3. In DNA form, the CDR3 reads TGTGCCAGCAGACAGGGGTACACCGGGGAGCTGTTTTTT. This codes for CASRQGYTGELFF. V and J are TRBV6-5 and TRBJ2-2; 7 bases match TRBD1. The germline V gene has CDR1 MNHEY and CDR2 SVGAGI. The J segment lost 3 bases and the V segment lost 6 bases, leaving 1 base of the junction unmatched. The CDR3 has 13 amino acids.

The rearrangement uses TRBV7-6 and TRBJ2-1; possible D gene TRBD1, 5 bases. The V end lost 0 bases, the J end lost 5 bases, and 14 bases lay between the germline ends. The CDR3 totals 16 residues. Germline CDR1 is SGHVS and CDR2 is FNYEAQ. The CDR3 DNA follows: TGTGCCAGCAGCTTAGCGCTATTTTCAGGGCACAATGAGCAGTTCTTC. This sequence encodes CASSLALFSGHNEQFF.

The rearrangement uses TRBV10-2 and TRBJ1-2; TRBD1 matches at 7 bases. The CDR3 covers 12 residues. The germline gives CDR1 WSHSY, CDR2 SAAADI. The V and J ends lost 6 bases and 8 bases, in that order; junction bases with no gene match: 6. The CDR3 region has the DNA TGCGCCAGCAGGGCAGGGGGGTTAGGCTACACCTTC. This gives the protein CASRAGGLGYTF.

This clone was picked up a small number of times. The chain has TRBV7-9 and TRBJ2-2; TRBD1 agrees at 8 bases. There are 15 residues in the CDR3. CDR1 is SEHNR, CDR2 FQNEAQ, per germline (reference sequence). J lost 1 base, V lost 6 bases, and 4 bases had no gene match. The CDR3 DNA follows: TGTGCCAGCAGTTCAGGACAGGGGAACACCGGGGAGCTGTTTTTT. The encoded protein is CASSSGQGNTGELFF.

The chain uses TRBV2 and TRBJ2-2; D call uncertain. Germline CDR1 reads SNHLY; CDR2 reads FYNNEI. The CDR3 covers 14 residues. Trimming removed 8 bases from V and 1 base from J, with 11 bases in between. The chain's CDR3 is CASSETENTGELFF. The CDR3 DNA is TGTGCCAGCTCCGAGACTGAGAACACCGGGGAGCTGTTTTTT.